These 2 T cell receptor beta chains share one sample of origin, sequenced in a study of T-cell reconstitution after alpha-beta-depleted transplantation in children. TCRbeta library preparation incorporated unique molecular identifiers. TCRdb redid the calling of the PCR reads with MiXCR, one entry per CDR3 protein. The sample records 350,000 to 400,000 distinct CDR3 sequences, 13% being singletons. This material consisted of PBMCs, taken from the stem cell graft. The origin of the receptors is a human donor who donated a stem cell graft to a child with Fanconi anemia.

This clonotype was detected only a few times. The rearrangement joins TRBV4-1 to TRBJ2-1, with D possibly being TRBD2 (6 bases). Looked up from germline, CDR1 is MGHRA and CDR2 is YSYEKL. The CDR3 has 15 amino acids. V lost 0 bases and J lost 4, with 10 bases in between. The DNA of the CDR3 is TGCGCCAGCAGCCAAGAACGGGGGATGTACAATGAGCAGTTCTTC. It codes for CASSQERGMYNEQFF.

Only a few counts were recorded for this clonotype. The chain is built from TRBV4-3 and TRBJ1-5; D not resolved. Trimming stripped 0 bases from V and 7 bases from J, with 22 bases between. In germline, CDR1 is LGHNA, CDR2 YSLEER. The CDR3 consists of 18 residues. The CDR3 loop is CASSQEFRGWVSGQPQHF. CDR3 nucleotide sequence: TGCGCCAGCAGCCAAGAATTCCGGGGTTGGGTGTCCGGGCAGCCCCAGCATTTT.